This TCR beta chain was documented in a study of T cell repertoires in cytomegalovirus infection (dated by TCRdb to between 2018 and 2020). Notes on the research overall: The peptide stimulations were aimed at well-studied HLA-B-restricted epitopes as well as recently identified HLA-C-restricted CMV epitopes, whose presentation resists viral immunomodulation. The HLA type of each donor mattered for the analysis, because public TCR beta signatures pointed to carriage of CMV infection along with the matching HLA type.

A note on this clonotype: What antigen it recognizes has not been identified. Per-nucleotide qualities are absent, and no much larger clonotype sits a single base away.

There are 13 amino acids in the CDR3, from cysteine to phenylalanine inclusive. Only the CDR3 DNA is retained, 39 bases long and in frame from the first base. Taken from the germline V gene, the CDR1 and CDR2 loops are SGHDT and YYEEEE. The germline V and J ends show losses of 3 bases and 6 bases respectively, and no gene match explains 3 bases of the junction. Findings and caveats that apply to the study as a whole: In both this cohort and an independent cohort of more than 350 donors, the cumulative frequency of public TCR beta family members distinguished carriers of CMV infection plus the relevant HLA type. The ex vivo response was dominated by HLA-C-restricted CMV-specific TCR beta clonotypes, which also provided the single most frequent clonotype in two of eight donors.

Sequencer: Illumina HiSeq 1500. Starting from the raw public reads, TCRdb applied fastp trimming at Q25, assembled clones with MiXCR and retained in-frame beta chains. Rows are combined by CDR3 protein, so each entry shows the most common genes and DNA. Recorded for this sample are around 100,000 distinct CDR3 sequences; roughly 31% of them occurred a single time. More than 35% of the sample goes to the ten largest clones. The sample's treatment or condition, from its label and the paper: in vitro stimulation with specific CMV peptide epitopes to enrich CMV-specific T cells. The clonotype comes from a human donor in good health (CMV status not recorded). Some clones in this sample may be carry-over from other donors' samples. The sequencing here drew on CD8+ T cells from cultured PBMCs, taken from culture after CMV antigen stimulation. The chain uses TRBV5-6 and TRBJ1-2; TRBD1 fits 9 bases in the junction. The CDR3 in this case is CASSSTGGDGYTF. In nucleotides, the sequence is TGTGCCAGCAGCTCTACAGGGGGCGATGGCTACACCTTC.